This T cell receptor beta chain was obtained from a study of neurological immune-mediated disorders. Study-wide findings and caveats: TCR clonal expansion peaked in HTLV-1-associated myelopathy patients and was lowest in multiple sclerosis patients.

The sample holds many counts of this clonotype. No antigen is known for it. Each CDR3 protein gets one entry after TCRdb re-called the 5' RACE reads with MiXCR. The profile shows some 60,000 distinct CDR3 sequences, around 4.7% of them singletons. This CDR3 is built from 14 residues. Trimming shortened V by 6 bases and J by 2 bases, and 15 bases separated the two germline ends. Germline-derived CDR1 and CDR2 are SGHRS and YFSETQ. This TCR was sampled from a woman aged 45 to 65 with multiple sclerosis. This rearrangement joins TRBV5-1 to TRBJ2-7; no clear D gene. Sequenced input: PBMCs. CDR3 sequence: CASMKDVQAYEQYF. In DNA form, the CDR3 reads TGCGCCAGCATGAAGGACGTGCAGGCCTACGAGCAGTACTTC.